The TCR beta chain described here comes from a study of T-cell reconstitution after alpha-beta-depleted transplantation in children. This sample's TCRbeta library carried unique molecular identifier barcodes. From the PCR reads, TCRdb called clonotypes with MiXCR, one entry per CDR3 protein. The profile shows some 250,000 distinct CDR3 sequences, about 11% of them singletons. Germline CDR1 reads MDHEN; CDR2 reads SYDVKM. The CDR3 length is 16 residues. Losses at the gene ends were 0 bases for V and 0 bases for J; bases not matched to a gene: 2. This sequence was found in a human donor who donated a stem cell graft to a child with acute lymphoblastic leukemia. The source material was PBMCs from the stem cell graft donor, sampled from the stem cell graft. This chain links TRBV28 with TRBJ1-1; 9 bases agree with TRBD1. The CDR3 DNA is TGTGCCAGCAGTTTATGGACAGGGGGGATGAACACTGAAGCTTTCTTT. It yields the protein CASSLWTGGMNTEAFF.